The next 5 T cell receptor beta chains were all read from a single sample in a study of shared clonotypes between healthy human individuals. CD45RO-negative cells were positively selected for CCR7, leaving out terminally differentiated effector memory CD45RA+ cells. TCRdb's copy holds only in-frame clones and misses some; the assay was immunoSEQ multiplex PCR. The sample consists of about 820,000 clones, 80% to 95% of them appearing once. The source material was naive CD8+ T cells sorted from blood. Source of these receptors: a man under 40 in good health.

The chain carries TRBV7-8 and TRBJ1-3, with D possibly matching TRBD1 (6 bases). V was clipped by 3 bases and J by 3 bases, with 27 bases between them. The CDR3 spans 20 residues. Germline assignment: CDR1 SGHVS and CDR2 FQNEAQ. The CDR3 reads CASSFLTGGDHRQFGNTIYF. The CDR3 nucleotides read TGTGCCAGCAGCTTTCTGACAGGAGGGGACCACAGGCAGTTTGGAAACACCATATATTTT.

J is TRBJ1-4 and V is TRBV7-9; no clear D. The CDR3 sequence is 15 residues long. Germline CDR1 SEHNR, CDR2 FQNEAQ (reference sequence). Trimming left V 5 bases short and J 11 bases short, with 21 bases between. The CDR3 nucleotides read TGTGCCAGCAGCGAAGCCCAAAGGCCGCTTGGGAAACTGTTTTTT. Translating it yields CASSEAQRPLGKLFF.

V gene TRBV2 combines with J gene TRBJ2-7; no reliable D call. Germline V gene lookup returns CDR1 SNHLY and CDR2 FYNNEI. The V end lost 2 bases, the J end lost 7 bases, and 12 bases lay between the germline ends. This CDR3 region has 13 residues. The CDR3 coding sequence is TGTGCCAGCAGTGAATTTAATTTTTCGGAGCAGTACTTC. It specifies CASSEFNFSEQYF.

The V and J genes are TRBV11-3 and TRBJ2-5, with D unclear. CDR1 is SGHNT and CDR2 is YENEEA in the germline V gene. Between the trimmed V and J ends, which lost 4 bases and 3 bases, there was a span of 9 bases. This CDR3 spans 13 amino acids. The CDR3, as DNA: TGTGCCAGCAGCTCGTATGATGAAGAGACCCAGTACTTC. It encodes CASSSYDEETQYF.

CDR3 sequence: CASRLGSGQPQHF. The CDR3 DNA reads TGTGCCAGTCGGTTAGGGAGTGGCCAGCCCCAGCATTTT. The rearrangement uses TRBV19 and TRBJ1-5; no reliable D call. The V gene's germline CDR1 is LNHDA and CDR2 SQIVND (reference sequence). V lost 8 bases to trimming and J lost 7 bases, with 15 bases between them. The CDR3 length is 13 residues.